This passage covers 4 T cell receptor beta chains from one sample sequenced in a study of T cell responses to AZD1222 COVID-19 vaccine. Clones were read by immunoSEQ multiplex PCR, and TCRdb kept only the in-frame ones, dropping some. The sample lists around 78,000 clones, roughly 90% occurring once. Sequenced material: peripheral blood, taken 28 days after the second AZD1222 dose. The receptors originated from an adult who received the AZD1222 COVID-19 vaccine.

The chain joins TRBV19 to TRBJ2-1; no reliable D call. The germline V gene has CDR1 LNHDA and CDR2 SQIVND (reference sequence). Trimming left V 5 bases short and J 5 bases short, with 4 bases between. The CDR3 is 11 residues long. CDR3 amino acids: CASSAHNEQFF. Here the CDR3 DNA reads TGTGCCAGTAGTGCACACAATGAGCAGTTCTTC. The full variable domain, with the rest looked up from reference TRBV19 and TRBJ2-1, is DGGITQSPKYLFRKEGQNVTLSCEQNLNHDAMYWYRQDPGQGLRLIYYSQIVNDFQKGDIAEGYSVSREKKESFPLTVTSAQKNPTAFYLCASSAHNEQFFGPGTRLTVL.

The V gene is TRBV28, the J gene TRBJ2-5, with D hard to call. The length of the CDR3 is 14 residues. Deletions cut 1 base from V and 1 base from J, with 7 bases between. The germline gives CDR1 MDHEN, CDR2 SYDVKM. The CDR3, as DNA: TGTGCCAGCAGTTTATCCGCAGTCCAAGAGACCCAGTACTTC. It yields the protein CASSLSAVQETQYF.

This chain connects TRBV10-3 to TRBJ2-7, with D unclear. V shed 3 bases and J shed 1 base, with 7 bases lying between them. Germline values: CDR1 ENHRY, CDR2 SYGVKD. The CDR3 runs to 13 residues. This CDR3 is CAISESDSYEQYF. CDR3 DNA: TGTGCCATCAGTGAATCGGATTCCTACGAGCAGTACTTC.

This chain joins TRBV24-1 and TRBJ1-1, with D unclear. Germline loops: CDR1 KGHDR, CDR2 SFDVKD. This CDR3 is built from 13 residues. The V and J ends lost 4 bases and 0 bases respectively, with 5 bases between them. This chain's CDR3 is CATSDVMNTEAFF. The CDR3 DNA sequence: TGTGCCACCAGTGACGTAATGAACACTGAAGCTTTCTTT.